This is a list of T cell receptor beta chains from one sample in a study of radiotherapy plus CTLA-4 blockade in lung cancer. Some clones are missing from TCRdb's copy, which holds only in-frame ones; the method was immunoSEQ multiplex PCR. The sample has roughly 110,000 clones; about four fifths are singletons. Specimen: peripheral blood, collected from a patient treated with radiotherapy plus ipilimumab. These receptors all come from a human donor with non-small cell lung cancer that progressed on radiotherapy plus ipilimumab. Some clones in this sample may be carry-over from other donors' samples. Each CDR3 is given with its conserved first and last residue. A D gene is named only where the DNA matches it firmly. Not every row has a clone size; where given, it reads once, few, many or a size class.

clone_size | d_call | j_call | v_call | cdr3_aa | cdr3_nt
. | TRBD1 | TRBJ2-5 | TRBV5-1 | CASSLVGTGEETQYF | TGCGCCAGCAGCTTGGTTGGGACAGGGGAAGAGACCCAGTACTTC
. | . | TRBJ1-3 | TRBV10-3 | CAISEISASNSGNTIYF | TGTGCCATCAGTGAGATCTCGGCAAGCAATTCTGGAAACACCATATATTTT
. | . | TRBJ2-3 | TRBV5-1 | CASSASLARTDTQYF | TGCGCCAGCAGCGCGTCGTTGGCGCGCACAGATACGCAGTATTTT
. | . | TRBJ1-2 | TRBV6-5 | CASRPDSVYGYTF | TGTGCCAGCAGACCGGACAGCGTCTATGGCTACACCTTC
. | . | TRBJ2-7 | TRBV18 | CASSLDSYEQYF | TGTGCCAGCTCTCTCGACTCCTACGAGCAGTACTTC
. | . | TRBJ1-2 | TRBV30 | CAWLLKGTYGYTF | TGTGCCTGGTTACTGAAGGGGACCTATGGCTACACCTTC
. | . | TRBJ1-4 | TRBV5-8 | CASSFYEKLFF | TGTGCCAGCAGCTTTTACGAAAAACTGTTTTTT
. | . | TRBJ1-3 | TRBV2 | CASRPIISGNTIYF | TGTGCCAGCAGGCCTATCATATCTGGAAACACCATATATTTT
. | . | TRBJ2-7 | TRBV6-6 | CASRDPTDKYLF | TGTGCCAGCAGGGACCCGACGGACAAGTACCTCTTC
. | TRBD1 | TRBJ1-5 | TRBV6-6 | CASSYSGDRAQPQHF | TGTGCCAGCAGTTACTCGGGAGACAGGGCTCAGCCCCAGCATTTT
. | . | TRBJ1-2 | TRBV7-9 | CASSLAGPGRVTVGYTF | TGTGCCAGCAGCTTAGCGGGTCCAGGGAGGGTCACCGTCGGCTACACCTTC
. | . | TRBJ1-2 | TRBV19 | CASSIQGGDYGYTF | TGTGCCAGTAGTATTCAGGGAGGGGACTATGGCTACACCTTC
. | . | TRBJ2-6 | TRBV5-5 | CASSLGDSGANVLTF | TGTGCCAGCAGCTTGGGGGACTCTGGGGCCAACGTCCTGACTTTC
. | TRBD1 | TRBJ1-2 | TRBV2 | CASSVQGPNYGYTF | TGTGCCAGCAGTGTACAGGGGCCCAACTATGGCTACACCTTC
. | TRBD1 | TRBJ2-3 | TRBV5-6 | CASSSGQGDTQYF | TGTGCCAGCAGCTCAGGACAGGGTGATACGCAGTATTTT
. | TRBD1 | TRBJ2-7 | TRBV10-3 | CATDRGGSYEQYF | TGTGCCACCGACAGGGGTGGCAGCTACGAGCAGTACTTC
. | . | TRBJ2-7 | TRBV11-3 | CASTLRGADYEQYF | TGTGCCAGCACCCTAAGAGGGGCGGACTACGAGCAGTACTTC
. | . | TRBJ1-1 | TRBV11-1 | CASSLDPFIPAFF | TGTGCCAGCAGCTTAGACCCCTTTATCCCCGCTTTCTTT
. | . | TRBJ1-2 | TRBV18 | CASSPALPGAANYGYTF | TGTGCCAGCTCACCAGCCCTCCCCGGTGCCGCTAACTATGGCTACACCTTC
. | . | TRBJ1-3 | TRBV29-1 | CSATRGGSGNTIYF | TGCAGCGCCACTCGAGGGGGCTCTGGAAACACCATATATTTT
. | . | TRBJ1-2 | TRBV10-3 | CATGTGLNYGYTF | TGTGCCACCGGAACAGGGCTTAACTATGGCTACACCTTC
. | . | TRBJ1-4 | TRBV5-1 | CASSSLGGLGNEKLFF | TGCGCCAGCAGCTCCCTCGGGGGGCTGGGAAATGAAAAACTGTTTTTT
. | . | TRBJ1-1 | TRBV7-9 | CASSRGGGSTEAFF | TGTGCCAGCAGCCGCGGTGGGGGGAGCACTGAAGCTTTCTTT
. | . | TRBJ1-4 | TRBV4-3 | CASSQRVGTNEKLFF | TGCGCCAGCAGTCAAAGGGTGGGAACTAATGAAAAACTGTTTTTT
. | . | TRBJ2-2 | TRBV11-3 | CASSNAGTVNTGELFF | TGTGCCAGCAGCAACGCGGGAACTGTGAACACCGGGGAGCTGTTTTTT
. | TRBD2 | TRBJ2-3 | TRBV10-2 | CASSEFSGGAGDTQYF | TGCGCCAGCAGTGAATTTAGCGGGGGGGCGGGAGATACGCAGTATTTT
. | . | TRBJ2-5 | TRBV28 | CASIRGHQQETQYF | TGTGCCAGCATTAGGGGTCACCAGCAAGAGACCCAGTACTTC
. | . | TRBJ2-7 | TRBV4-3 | CASSQDPDLVYEQYF | TGCGCCAGCAGCCAAGATCCCGACCTGGTGTACGAGCAGTACTTC
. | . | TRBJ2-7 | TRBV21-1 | CASSKGLGQVTYEQYF | TGTGCCAGCAGCAAAGGGCTGGGACAGGTTACCTACGAGCAGTACTTC
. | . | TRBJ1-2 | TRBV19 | CASSRDGLYGYTF | TGTGCCAGTAGTCGGGACGGCCTATATGGCTACACCTTC
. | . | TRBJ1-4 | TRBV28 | CASSLETSPNEKLFF | TGTGCCAGCAGTTTAGAAACTAGCCCGAATGAAAAACTGTTTTTT
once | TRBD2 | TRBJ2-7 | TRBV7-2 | CASSPSRLATYEQYF | TGTGCCAGCAGCCCCAGTCGACTAGCAACCTACGAGCAGTACTTC
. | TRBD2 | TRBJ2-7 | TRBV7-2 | CASSFSGGASYEQYF | TGTGCCAGCAGCTTTAGCGGGGGGGCGTCCTACGAGCAGTACTTC
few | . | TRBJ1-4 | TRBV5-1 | CASSAGDGLGEKLFF | TGCGCCAGCAGCGCCGGTGACGGGCTCGGGGAAAAACTGTTTTTT
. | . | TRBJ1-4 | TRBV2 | CASTGLWANEKLFF | TGTGCCAGCACAGGGTTGTGGGCTAATGAAAAACTGTTTTTT
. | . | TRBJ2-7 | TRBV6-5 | CASRRSGVGYEQYF | TGTGCCAGCAGAAGAAGCGGCGTCGGGTACGAGCAGTACTTC
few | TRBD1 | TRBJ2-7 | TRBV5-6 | CASSPDRGTGLYEQYF | TGTGCCAGCAGCCCAGACAGGGGAACGGGTCTGTACGAGCAGTACTTC
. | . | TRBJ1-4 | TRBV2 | CASSSGTLATNEKLFF | TGTGCCAGCAGCTCTGGGACATTGGCGACTAATGAAAAACTGTTTTTT
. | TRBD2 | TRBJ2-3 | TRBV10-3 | CAISETVAGGTPDTQYF | TGTGCCATCAGTGAGACAGTAGCGGGGGGGACACCAGATACGCAGTATTTT
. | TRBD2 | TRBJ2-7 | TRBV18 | CASSTRGGAPSYEQYF | TGTGCCAGCTCTACCCGGGGGGGGGCCCCCTCCTACGAGCAGTACTTC
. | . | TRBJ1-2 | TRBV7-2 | CASSLEDGGTNYGYTF | TGTGCCAGCAGCTTAGAGGATGGGGGAACTAACTATGGCTACACCTTC
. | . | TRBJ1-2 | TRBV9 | CASSVNRRYGYTF | TGTGCCAGCAGCGTAAACAGGCGCTATGGCTACACCTTC
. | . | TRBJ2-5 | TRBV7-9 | CASSLIKALPQETQYF | TGTGCCAGCAGCTTGATCAAGGCACTACCGCAAGAGACCCAGTACTTC
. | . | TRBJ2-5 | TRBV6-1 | CASREGGLKTQYF | TGTGCCAGCAGAGAAGGGGGTTTGAAGACCCAGTACTTC
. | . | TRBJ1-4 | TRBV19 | CASSTSQGKLFF | TGTGCCAGTAGTACCTCACAGGGAAAACTGTTTTTT
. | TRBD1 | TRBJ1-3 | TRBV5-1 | CASSSGTGSRGNTIYF | TGCGCCAGCAGCTCCGGGACAGGGAGTAGGGGAAACACCATATATTTT
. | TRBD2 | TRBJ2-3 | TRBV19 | CASSIGGGPTDTQYF | TGTGCCAGTAGTATAGGCGGGGGGCCCACAGATACGCAGTATTTT
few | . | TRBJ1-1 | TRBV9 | CASSPGLNTEAFF | TGTGCCAGCAGCCCAGGGCTGAACACTGAAGCTTTCTTT
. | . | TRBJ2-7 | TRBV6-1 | CASSEAMVAGPYEQYF | TGTGCCAGCAGTGAAGCGATGGTGGCAGGGCCCTACGAGCAGTACTTC
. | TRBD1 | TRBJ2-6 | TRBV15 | CATSRDGTGSGANVLTF | TGTGCCACCAGCAGAGATGGGACAGGGAGCGGGGCCAACGTCCTGACTTTC
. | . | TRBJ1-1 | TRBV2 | CASQDGTNTEAFF | TGTGCCAGCCAGGACGGCACGAACACTGAAGCTTTCTTT
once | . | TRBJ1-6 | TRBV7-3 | CASSRQYNSPLHF | TGTGCCAGCAGCCGACAGTATAATTCACCCCTCCACTTT
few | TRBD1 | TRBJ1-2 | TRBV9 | CASSVEATGVYGYTF | TGTGCCAGCAGCGTAGAGGCGACAGGGGTGTATGGCTACACCTTC
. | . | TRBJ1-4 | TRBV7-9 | CASSLAGAGEKLFF | TGTGCCAGCAGCTTAGCGGGGGCAGGCGAAAAACTGTTTTTT
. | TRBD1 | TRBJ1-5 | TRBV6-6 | CASRPQGARDNQPQHF | TGTGCCAGCAGACCACAGGGGGCGCGGGACAATCAGCCCCAGCATTTT
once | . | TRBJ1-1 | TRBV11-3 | CASSLTRNTEAFF | TGTGCCAGCAGCTTAACGAGGAACACTGAAGCTTTCTTT
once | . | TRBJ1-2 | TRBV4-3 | CASSQDSGIHGYTF | TGCGCCAGCAGCCAAGATTCCGGGATTCATGGCTACACCTTC